These T cell receptor beta chains were read from a single sample in a study of cytomegalovirus exposure and HLA in healthy donors. The protocol was immunoSEQ multiplex PCR, while the TCRdb copy is restricted to in-frame clones and leaves out a portion. The sample includes roughly 70,000 clones, around three quarters seen only once; the top ten take about 5.7%. Input material: PBMCs. The receptors derive from a middle-aged man in good health and CMV-seronegative. Both conserved end residues are part of each CDR3. A D gene is named only where the DNA matches it firmly.

v_call,d_call,cdr3_aa
TRBV6-6,.,CASSYQGLRTDTQYF
TRBV7-3,TRBD1,CASSPGTGYQHTF
TRBV4-1,TRBD1,CASSQVGGYANEQFF
TRBV30,.,CAWSVGDTYEQYF
TRBV18,.,CASSPGQGSEKLFF
TRBV19,TRBD2,CASIGLAPYNEQFF
TRBV9,.,CASSATTGSYNEQFF
TRBV4-1,.,CASSLRIGGATGELFF
TRBV6-1,TRBD1,CASSVDRGRFETQYF
TRBV11-2,TRBD2,CASSSRTSGRPEQYF
TRBV7-9,TRBD2,CASRAFSGNADTQYF
TRBV7-9,TRBD2,CASSPTSGDTGELFF
TRBV7-9,TRBD2,CASSRLAGVETQYF
TRBV19,.,CASSTGELLSGELFF
TRBV5-1,.,CASSLRTQPYEQYF
TRBV9,.,CASSVEGANQPQHF
TRBV6-5,.,CASTTGYGYTF
TRBV10-3,.,CAIRMGAANYGYTF
TRBV19,.,CASSPGGARQPQHF
TRBV30,TRBD1,CAWSQGETYEQYF
TRBV27,.,CASSNAGRISGNTIYF
TRBV30,.,CAWSDQGVLTGYTF
TRBV29-1,.,CSALRTGWVAFF
TRBV5-1,.,CASSSRDSTDTQYF
TRBV11-2,.,CASSEQVNTEAFF
TRBV6-6,.,CAVTSSYNSPLHF
TRBV27,.,CASRRGLGTEAFF
TRBV7-9,.,CASSFGPGANTGELFF
TRBV6-5,.,CASSYRGYNEQFF
TRBV30,TRBD1,CAWTPTGQGINTIYF
TRBV4-2,TRBD1,CASSQEMGTGDEKLFF
TRBV27,.,CASYSAAGYNEQFF
TRBV4-1,TRBD1,CASSPRQGSYEQYF
TRBV6-5,.,CASSPQGMNTEAFF
TRBV18,TRBD1,CASSLSGTANEQFF
TRBV15,TRBD1,CATSSADRALTGANVLTF
TRBV28,TRBD1,CAITSTGFYEQYF
TRBV6-5,.,CASSKHQGLSEGYTF
TRBV19,.,CATLGSGTDTQYF
TRBV6-5,.,CASSYSLAGYNEQFF